The clone carrying this T cell receptor (beta chain) is a singleton in its sample. The germline gives CDR1 WNHNN, CDR2 SYGVQD (reference sequence). This CDR3 comprises 13 residues. Trimming took off 6 bases at V and 8 bases at J, with 16 bases between the two ends. This sample is part of a study of blood T cell repertoires in COVID-19. Across the study: There were acute and convalescent COVID-19 samples, and they came from the United States, Italy and Spain. Sample material is recorded as cDNA or gDNA derived from T cells, B-cell-depleted T cells, or PBMCs.

The protocol was immunoSEQ multiplex PCR, while the TCRdb copy is restricted to in-frame clones and leaves out a portion. Among around 450,000 clones listed, approximately 86% were seen once. The material sequenced was PBMCs or T cells enriched from blood (not recorded which). The TCR sequence derives from a woman aged 18-29 years who had recovered from COVID-19. The chain links TRBV10-1 to TRBJ1-1; the D gene is possibly TRBD1 (6 bases). The CDR3, as DNA: TGCGCCAGCAGCCCCGGACAGCTCTCGGAAGCTTTCTTT. Translated, it gives CASSPGQLSEAFF.